This T cell receptor beta chain was sequenced for a study of shared clonotypes between healthy human individuals. What CD8 memory combined were CD45RO+ cells and CCR7-negative CD45RA+ TemRA cells. Using immunoSEQ multiplex PCR, the repertoire was profiled, and TCRdb retains in-frame clones only, with some absent. The sample gives approximately 99,000 clones, 68% of which show up once; roughly 22% is in the top ten. This clone was seen a handful of times. Its antigen is not identified. Study conclusions and caveats: Estimated richness was generally greater in naive than memory subsets. Clonotype sharing across donors was expected to vary with sequencing depth.

The material sequenced was memory CD8+ T cells sorted from blood. Subset of the sample: CD45RO+ cells pooled with CCR7-negative TemRA cells. The origin of this receptor is a woman younger than 45 in good health.

CDR3 nucleotides: TGTGCCAGCAGCGGCGCCCGGTCGGGGGCGTACTACGAGCAGTACTTC. Protein product: CASSGARSGAYYEQYF. The J gene is TRBJ2-5, the V gene TRBV9; D could derive from TRBD1 or TRBD2 (6 bases each). The DNA end is more similar to TRBJ2-7, so the J call may be wrong. The CDR3 loop spans 16 amino acids. CDR1 is SGDLS, CDR2 YYNGEE, per germline.